Below are 26 T cell receptor beta chains sequenced from a single sample in a study of T cell responses to AZD1222 COVID-19 vaccine. Method: immunoSEQ multiplex PCR; TCRdb's copy keeps in-frame clones and lacks some. Here the sample spans roughly 100,000 clones, about 88% being singletons. The sample here was peripheral blood, taken on day 0 of AZD1222 vaccination. Receptors originate from an adult in good health.

V usage is TRBV28 and J usage is TRBJ1-5; 7 nucleotides match TRBD1. The CDR3 is 16 amino acids. V was pared by 2 bases and J by 1 base, with 5 bases of the junction left unmatched. From germline, CDR1 is MDHEN and CDR2 SYDVKM. The CDR3 protein is CASSLLGDSSNQPQHF. The CDR3 DNA follows: TGTGCCAGCAGTTTACTAGGGGACAGCAGCAATCAGCCCCAGCATTTT.

The chain carries TRBV5-1 and TRBJ1-2; 9 positions agree with TRBD1. After removal of 0 bases from V and 6 bases from J, the junction contained 6 bases not matched to a gene. This CDR3 is built from 15 residues. In germline, CDR1 is SGHRS, CDR2 YFSETQ. The CDR3 DNA is TGCGCCAGCAGCTTGGACAGGGGGCTATCTGATGGCTACACCTTC. Its protein product is CASSLDRGLSDGYTF.

The CDR3: CASSAETGFNTEAFF. The CDR3 bases are TGTGCCAGCAGCGCCGAGACAGGGTTTAACACTGAAGCTTTCTTT. V is TRBV9 and J is TRBJ1-1, with 7 bases that match TRBD1. Per the germline V gene, CDR1 is SGDLS and CDR2 is YYNGEE. V dropped 3 bases and J dropped 2; count of bases not matched to a gene: 7. This CDR3 has 15 residues.

The chain combines TRBV30 with TRBJ1-1; TRBD1 is a possible D gene (5 bases). Trimming pared 2 bases from V and 7 bases from J, leaving 11 bases between. The CDR3 is 12 amino acids. CDR1 GTSNPN and CDR2 SVGIG come from the germline V gene (reference sequence). CDR3 nucleotides: TGTGCCTGGAGTAGGGATAGGGGTGAAGCTTTCTTT. Translating gives CAWSRDRGEAFF. Full variable domain (outside the CDR3, taken from reference TRBV30 and TRBJ1-1): SQTIHQWPATLVQPVGSPLSLECTVEGTSNPNLYWYRQAAGRGLQLLFYSVGIGQISSEVPQNLSASRPQDRQFILSSKKLLLSDSGFYLCAWSRDRGEAFFGQGTRLTVV.

The sample holds a few counts of this clone. The chain uses TRBV7-2 and TRBJ2-1, with a possible D match to TRBD2 (5 bases). Germline V lookup: CDR1 SGHTA, CDR2 FQGNSA. V lost 6 bases and J 6 bases, leaving 9 bases between the germline ends. There are 12 residues in the CDR3. The chain's CDR3 is CASRWAGNEQFF. In nucleotides, the CDR3 is TGTGCCAGCAGGTGGGCGGGCAATGAGCAGTTCTTC. The whole variable domain, filled in from reference TRBV7-2 and TRBJ2-1, reads GAGVSQSPSNKVTEKGKDVELRCDPISGHTALYWYRQSLGQGLEFLIYFQGNSAPDKSGLPSDRFSAERTGGSVSTLTIQRTQQEDSAVYLCASRWAGNEQFFGPGTRLTVL.

The chain couples TRBV2 to TRBJ2-2, with a tentative D call TRBD1 (6 bases). The CDR3 totals 17 residues. V was pared by 0 bases and J by 7 bases, with 18 bases between. Germline CDR1 reads SNHLY; CDR2 reads FYNNEI. CDR3 protein: CASSEAAPGHRDGELFF. CDR3 bases: TGTGCCAGCAGTGAAGCGGCCCCGGGGCACAGGGACGGGGAGCTGTTTTTT.

The genes are TRBV6-6 and TRBJ1-1; a possible D gene is TRBD1 (6 bases). Germline V gene lookup returns CDR1 MNHNY and CDR2 SVGAGI (reference sequence). Deletions cut 6 bases from V and 1 base from J, with 9 bases between. The CDR3 has 13 amino acids. In DNA form, the CDR3 reads TGTGCCAGCAGCAGGGGCGCGAACACTGAAGCTTTCTTT. This encodes CASSRGANTEAFF.

The chain has TRBV19 and TRBJ1-4; 9 bases align to TRBD1. This CDR3 is 13 amino acids long. V lost 5 bases to trimming and J lost 11 bases; unmatched junction nucleotides: 6. Looked up from germline, CDR1 is LNHDA and CDR2 is SQIVND (reference sequence). CDR3 in DNA: TGTGCCAGTAGTTCGGGGGACAGGGCCAAACTGTTTTTT. It yields the protein CASSSGDRAKLFF.

CDR3 nucleotides: TGCGCCAGCAGCCCTGAAATTTCTAGACAGGGGTATGGCTACACCTTC. As protein: CASSPEISRQGYGYTF. The chain joins TRBV5-1 to TRBJ1-2; the match to TRBD1 covers 8 bases. The CDR3 totals 16 residues. Germline CDR1 reads SGHRS; CDR2 reads YFSETQ. The junction had 13 bases not matched to a gene; V was cut back by 4 bases and J by 5 bases.

The chain is built from TRBV5-1 and TRBJ1-3; no clear D. The CDR3 consists of 16 residues. Germline CDR1 SGHRS, CDR2 YFSETQ. The ends were cut back, 0 bases at V and 0 bases at J, with 10 bases in the middle. DNA of the CDR3: TGCGCCAGCAGCTTGGCGGGGAGAAGCTCTGGAAACACCATATATTTT. Translated, it gives CASSLAGRSSGNTIYF.

The rearrangement joins TRBV18 to TRBJ2-1; no definite D call. The CDR3 covers 14 residues. The germline V gene has CDR1 KGHSH and CDR2 LQKENI. Between the trimmed V and J ends, which lost 3 bases and 9 bases, there was a span of 15 bases. The CDR3 sequence is CASSPLKVGGEQFF. CDR3 in DNA: TGTGCCAGCTCACCCCTCAAGGTGGGCGGTGAGCAGTTCTTC. The entire variable domain, with the rest obtained from reference TRBV18 and TRBJ2-1, is as follows: NAGVMQNPRHLVRRRGQEARLRCSPMKGHSHVYWYRQLPEEGLKFMVYLQKENIIDESGMPKERFSAEFPKEGPSILRIQQVVRGDSAAYFCASSPLKVGGEQFFGPGTRLTVL.

The genes are TRBV19 and TRBJ1-6; 8 bases are shared with TRBD1. V shed 8 bases, J shed 6 bases, and the junction held 9 bases outside the gene matches. Germline CDR1 is LNHDA and CDR2 is SQIVND (reference sequence). The CDR3 is 15 residues long. DNA for the CDR3: TGTGCCAGTTCTATGGACAGGGTGCGTAATTCACCCCTCCACTTT. Translated: CASSMDRVRNSPLHF. Supplemented by reference TRBV19 and TRBJ1-6, the full variable domain reads DGGITQSPKYLFRKEGQNVTLSCEQNLNHDAMYWYRQDPGQGLRLIYYSQIVNDFQKGDIAEGYSVSREKKESFPLTVTSAQKNPTAFYLCASSMDRVRNSPLHFGNGTRLTVT.

The J gene is TRBJ1-1, the V gene TRBV18; D gene uncertain. Germline CDR1 is KGHSH and CDR2 is LQKENI. This CDR3 has 16 amino acids. V lost 4 bases, J lost 6 bases, and 21 bases lay in between. In DNA form, the CDR3 reads TGTGCCAGCTCACTCCGCGGCGATAGGTACGTGGCTGAAGCTTTCTTT. This gives the protein CASSLRGDRYVAEAFF.

This clone was counted between two and nine times. The chain has TRBV29-1 and TRBJ2-6; TRBD1 or TRBD2 may be the D gene (5 bases each). V was trimmed by 6 bases and J by 4 bases, leaving 19 bases between them. From germline, CDR1 is SQVTM and CDR2 ANQGSEA. The CDR3 runs 16 residues. As DNA, the CDR3 is TGCAGCGTATTTACGGCTGGGACGCTGGGGGCCAACGTCCTGACTTTC. Amino acid sequence: CSVFTAGTLGANVLTF.

The rearrangement links TRBV30 to TRBJ2-7; D perhaps matches TRBD2 (5 bases). V lost 8 bases and J lost 7, with 15 bases in between. The CDR3 has 11 residues. Per the germline V gene, CDR1 is GTSNPN and CDR2 is SVGIG (reference sequence). This CDR3 is CATQMRVEQYF. The CDR3 DNA is TGTGCCACCCAAATGAGGGTTGAGCAGTACTTC.

V gene TRBV12-3 or TRBV12-4 combines with J gene TRBJ1-1; the D is unclear. The CDR3 consists of 11 residues. The V and J ends lost 2 bases and 6 bases respectively, with 4 bases between them. This CDR3 is CASSLSAEAFF. DNA for the CDR3: TGTGCCAGCAGTTTATCGGCTGAAGCTTTCTTT.

The V and J genes are TRBV2 and TRBJ2-1; D is uncertain. Trimming shortened V by 4 bases and J by 7 bases, and 11 bases separated the two germline ends. Germline V gene sequence: CDR1 SNHLY, CDR2 FYNNEI. CDR3 length equals 13 residues. This CDR3 is CASSGYNFNEQFF. In DNA form, the CDR3 reads TGTGCCAGCAGTGGGTACAACTTTAATGAGCAGTTCTTC.

The V gene is TRBV7-9, the J gene TRBJ2-5, with TRBD1 matching over 7 bases. Germline loops: CDR1 SEHNR, CDR2 FQNEAQ (reference sequence). Trimming removed 5 bases from V and 4 bases from J; junction bases left unmatched: 7. The CDR3 is 14 residues long. The CDR3 reads CASSARTGTETQYF. As DNA, the CDR3 is TGTGCCAGCAGCGCTCGGACAGGAACAGAGACCCAGTACTTC.

The chain carries TRBV5-1 and TRBJ2-7, with a tentative D call TRBD2 (6 bases). This CDR3 is built from 16 residues. Germline assignment: CDR1 SGHRS and CDR2 YFSETQ. Trimming pared 0 bases from V and 2 bases from J, leaving 15 bases between. The CDR3 DNA is TGCGCCAGCAGCTTGGATCGCGGGGCCTCCACCTACGAGCAGTACTTC. This sequence encodes CASSLDRGASTYEQYF.

This chain uses TRBV6-5 with TRBJ1-3; 7 bases map to TRBD1. Germline V gene lookup returns CDR1 MNHEY and CDR2 SVGAGI. This CDR3 region has 14 residues. V shed 9 bases, J shed 4 bases, and the junction held 9 bases outside the gene matches. The CDR3 coding sequence is TGTGCCAGTATCGACAGGGAGGGCGGAAACACCATATATTTT. Protein sequence: CASIDREGGNTIYF.

The chain combines TRBV5-4 with TRBJ2-5; D not resolved. The germline gives CDR1 SGHNT, CDR2 YYREEE (reference sequence). Deletions cut 2 bases from V and 5 bases from J, with 10 bases between. This CDR3 has 13 residues. The CDR3 region has the DNA TGTGCCAGCAGCTTAAGTGGTTCGGAGACCCAGTACTTC. Translation gives CASSLSGSETQYF. The whole variable domain, filled in from reference TRBV5-4 and TRBJ2-5, reads ETGVTQSPTHLIKTRGQQVTLRCSSQSGHNTVSWYQQALGQGPQFIFQYYREEENGRGNFPPRFSGLQFPNYSSELNVNALELDDSALYLCASSLSGSETQYFGPGTRLLVL.

V usage is TRBV7-2 and J usage is TRBJ2-7; TRBD2 aligns across 14 bases. V dropped 5 bases and J dropped 2; count of bases not matched to a gene: 2. Germline V CDR1 and CDR2: SGHTA, FQGNSA. This CDR3 has 15 amino acids. The CDR3 DNA is TGTGCCAGCAGCCTGACTAGCGGGGGGGCCTACGAGCAGTACTTC. Translated, it gives CASSLTSGGAYEQYF.

This chain links TRBV2 with TRBJ2-3; the D is unclear. Germline values: CDR1 SNHLY, CDR2 FYNNEI. This CDR3 is 12 amino acids long. V lost 5 bases, J lost 2 bases, and 5 bases lay in between. The CDR3 loop is CASSYITDTQYF. In DNA form, the CDR3 reads TGTGCCAGCAGTTATATCACAGATACGCAGTATTTT.

The chain combines TRBV6-5 with TRBJ1-1; D uncertain. This CDR3 spans 13 amino acids. Deletions cut 4 bases from V and 1 base from J, with 7 bases between. The germline V gene has CDR1 MNHEY and CDR2 SVGAGI. The CDR3 sequence: CASSFNENTEAFF. Written as DNA, the CDR3 is TGTGCCAGCAGTTTCAATGAGAACACTGAAGCTTTCTTT.

The chain couples TRBV6-5 to TRBJ1-2; D is undetermined. Trimming left V 4 bases short and J 0 bases short, with 6 bases between. The CDR3 is 13 amino acids. The germline V gene encodes CDR1 MNHEY and CDR2 SVGAGI. CDR3 nucleotide sequence: TGTGCCAGCAGTTTCGACACTAACTATGGCTACACCTTC. This codes for CASSFDTNYGYTF.

The V and J genes are TRBV6-5 and TRBJ2-7, with 9 nucleotides matching TRBD2. This CDR3 has 14 amino acids. J gave up 4 bases and V 7 bases, and 8 bases lay outside the gene matches. The germline V gene encodes CDR1 MNHEY and CDR2 SVGAGI. CDR3 in amino acids: CASTLAGVLYEQYF. CDR3 coding DNA: TGTGCCAGCACCTTAGCGGGGGTACTTTACGAGCAGTACTTC.